This paragraph reports one T cell receptor beta chain. Its antigen is still unknown. 60 Vbeta and 13 Jbeta primers were used in PCR. Only in-frame clones appear in the TCRdb table, and some are missing; sequencing was by immunoSEQ multiplex PCR. The sample has roughly 180,000 clones, 84% seen once. This entry belongs to a study of cytomegalovirus exposure and HLA in healthy donors. General study findings and limits: A later analysis linked a missense DCLRE1C variant to TCR beta V- and J-gene trimming. The authors later found HLA-associated TCR beta chains more clonally expanded than equally common others.

The TCR was taken from a girl aged 2-10 years in good health and CMV-seropositive. The sequencing sample was made of PBMCs.

CDR3 region: CASRTGGAYGYTF. CDR3 DNA sequence: TGTGCCAGCAGGACAGGGGGCGCCTATGGCTACACCTTC. The chain joins TRBV27 to TRBJ1-2; 10 nucleotides line up with TRBD1. V trimming: 6 bases; J trimming: 4 bases; junction bases outside the gene matches: 2. The CDR3 covers 13 residues. The germline V gene has CDR1 MNHEY and CDR2 SMNVEV (reference sequence).